This T cell receptor (beta chain) is from a study of shared clonotypes between healthy human individuals. Across the whole study: Used for every donor were three CD4 naive, three CD4 memory, two CD8 naive and one CD8 memory plate.

The CDR3 runs to 15 residues. Trimming removed 8 bases from V and 0 bases from J, with 14 bases in between. Germline V gene sequence: CDR1 LNHDA, CDR2 SQIVND (reference sequence). The protocol was immunoSEQ multiplex PCR, while the TCRdb copy is restricted to in-frame clones and leaves out a portion. The sample lists more than 1 million clones, approximately 80% occurring once. The donors, all of them Caucasian adults, lived in Nashville, Tennessee. The receptor's source is a man aged 18-30 years in good health. Some clones in this sample may be carry-over from other donors' samples. The sample was memory CD4+ T cells from PBMCs. The subset: CD45RA-negative fraction. The V gene is TRBV19, the J gene TRBJ2-1; no reliable D call. CDR3 in amino acids: CASRHVLSSYNEQFF. The CDR3 region has the DNA TGTGCCAGTCGCCACGTTCTGAGCTCCTACAATGAGCAGTTCTTC.